This is a list of T cell receptor beta chains from one sample in a study of STAT5B mutations in CD4+ large granular lymphocyte leukemia. Clones were read by immunoSEQ multiplex PCR, and TCRdb kept only the in-frame ones, dropping some. The sample lists approximately 24,000 clones, approximately 79% occurring once. Material for sequencing was CD4+ T cells from blood buffy coats. The receptors come from a human donor in good health. Both conserved end residues are part of each CDR3. Each record gives: CDR3 protein, CDR3 DNA, D gene, clone size, V gene, J gene. A D gene is named only where the DNA matches it firmly. Size is omitted from some rows. Given values are once, few, many or a class for expanded clones.

CDR3aa: CASSPLGRISGANVLTF
CDR3nt: TGTGCCAGCAGCCCACTAGGACGGATCTCTGGGGCCAACGTCCTGACTTTC
d_gene: NA
abundance: NA
v_gene: TRBV28
j_gene: TRBJ2-6

CDR3aa: CASSIDGRGLNTGELFF
CDR3nt: TGTGCCAGTAGTATAGATGGTCGGGGGCTAAACACCGGGGAGCTGTTTTTT
d_gene: NA
abundance: NA
v_gene: TRBV19
j_gene: TRBJ2-2

CDR3aa: CASSVTGTGHNEQFF
CDR3nt: TGCGCCAGCAGCGTGACCGGGACAGGGCACAATGAGCAGTTCTTC
d_gene: TRBD1
abundance: NA
v_gene: TRBV5-1
j_gene: TRBJ2-1

CDR3aa: CASSQDGDSYNEQFF
CDR3nt: TGTGCCAGCAGCCAAGATGGGGACAGCTACAATGAGCAGTTCTTC
d_gene: TRBD1
abundance: NA
v_gene: TRBV4-2
j_gene: TRBJ2-1

CDR3aa: CASSPTGGDYGYTF
CDR3nt: TGCGCCAGCAGCCCGACAGGGGGCGACTATGGCTACACCTTC
d_gene: TRBD1
abundance: NA
v_gene: TRBV5-1
j_gene: TRBJ1-2

CDR3aa: CASSSPTGYTEAFF
CDR3nt: TGTGCCAGCAGTTCACCGACAGGGTACACTGAAGCTTTCTTT
d_gene: TRBD1
abundance: few
v_gene: TRBV27
j_gene: TRBJ1-1

CDR3aa: CASSLPTGGKDEQYF
CDR3nt: TGTGCCAGCAGTTTACCGACAGGGGGCAAGGACGAGCAGTACTTC
d_gene: TRBD1
abundance: NA
v_gene: TRBV28
j_gene: TRBJ2-7

CDR3aa: CSASTYEQYF
CDR3nt: TGCAGTGCTTCCACTTACGAGCAGTACTTC
d_gene: NA
abundance: once
v_gene: TRBV20-1
j_gene: TRBJ2-7

CDR3aa: CASSVGQKAEAFF
CDR3nt: TGTGCCAGCAGCGTTGGACAGAAGGCTGAAGCTTTCTTT
d_gene: NA
abundance: NA
v_gene: TRBV4-2
j_gene: TRBJ1-1

CDR3aa: CASSEALRLSSYNSPLHF
CDR3nt: TGTGCCAGCAGTGAAGCGTTACGGTTGAGCTCCTATAATTCACCCCTCCACTTT
d_gene: NA
abundance: NA
v_gene: TRBV6-1
j_gene: TRBJ1-6

CDR3aa: CASSLASLGEKLFF
CDR3nt: TGTGCCAGCAGTTTAGCTTCATTGGGGGAAAAACTGTTTTTT
d_gene: NA
abundance: NA
v_gene: TRBV2
j_gene: TRBJ1-4

CDR3aa: CASSFVGTAKNIQYF
CDR3nt: TGTGCCAGCAGCTTTGTGGGGACAGCCAAAAACATTCAGTACTTC
d_gene: NA
abundance: NA
v_gene: TRBV5-4
j_gene: TRBJ2-4

CDR3aa: CASSSPGQPQHF
CDR3nt: TGTGCCAGCAGTTCGCCTGGACAGCCCCAGCATTTT
d_gene: NA
abundance: few
v_gene: TRBV28
j_gene: TRBJ1-5

CDR3aa: CASSPDRNYGYTF
CDR3nt: TGTGCCAGCAGCCCCGACAGAAACTATGGCTACACCTTC
d_gene: NA
abundance: NA
v_gene: TRBV7-6
j_gene: TRBJ1-2

CDR3aa: CSVEGDEEGLLF
CDR3nt: TGCAGCGTTGAAGGGGACGAGGAGGGACTTCTCTTC
d_gene: NA
abundance: NA
v_gene: TRBV29-1
j_gene: TRBJ2-7

CDR3aa: CASSLEATGGNEQYF
CDR3nt: TGCGCCAGCAGCTTGGAGGCGACAGGGGGTAACGAGCAGTACTTC
d_gene: TRBD1
abundance: NA
v_gene: TRBV5-1
j_gene: TRBJ2-7

CDR3aa: CASSRRQDRVYNEQFF
CDR3nt: TGTGCCAGCAGCCGAAGACAGGACCGGGTTTACAATGAGCAGTTCTTC
d_gene: NA
abundance: NA
v_gene: TRBV7-2
j_gene: TRBJ2-1

CDR3aa: CASSSRLAGGLSEQFF
CDR3nt: TGTGCCAGCAGCTCCCGACTAGCGGGGGGGCTAAGTGAGCAGTTCTTC
d_gene: TRBD2
abundance: NA
v_gene: TRBV5-5
j_gene: TRBJ2-1

CDR3aa: CASKIQIISYEQYF
CDR3nt: TGTGCCAGCAAGATACAGATAATCTCCTACGAGCAGTACTTC
d_gene: NA
abundance: NA
v_gene: TRBV2
j_gene: TRBJ2-7

CDR3aa: CASSLISAGEPQHF
CDR3nt: TGTGCCAGCAGTTTAATCTCGGCGGGCGAGCCCCAGCATTTT
d_gene: NA
abundance: few
v_gene: TRBV28
j_gene: TRBJ1-5

CDR3aa: CASSEYRGSRGFKYF
CDR3nt: TGTGCCAGCAGTGAATATAGAGGTAGCAGAGGTTTTAAGTACTTC
d_gene: NA
abundance: few
v_gene: TRBV25-1
j_gene: TRBJ2-7

CDR3aa: CASRPPGTATYEQYF
CDR3nt: TGTGCCAGCAGACCTCCCGGGACGGCTACCTACGAGCAGTACTTC
d_gene: NA
abundance: NA
v_gene: TRBV6-5
j_gene: TRBJ2-7

CDR3aa: CASSTTGGRTYEQYF
CDR3nt: TGTGCCAGTAGTACAACAGGGGGTAGAACCTACGAGCAGTACTTC
d_gene: TRBD1
abundance: NA
v_gene: TRBV19
j_gene: TRBJ2-7

CDR3aa: CASSVDRGLPYEQYF
CDR3nt: TGTGCCAGCAGTGTAGACAGGGGGCTCCCCTACGAGCAGTACTTC
d_gene: TRBD1
abundance: NA
v_gene: TRBV2
j_gene: TRBJ2-7

CDR3aa: CAIGSAGVESSYNEQFF
CDR3nt: TGTGCCATCGGGTCGGCAGGGGTTGAGTCCTCCTACAATGAGCAGTTCTTC
d_gene: NA
abundance: NA
v_gene: TRBV10-3
j_gene: TRBJ2-1

CDR3aa: CARLAGWVKEETQYF
CDR3nt: TGTGCCCGCCTAGCGGGGTGGGTAAAGGAAGAGACCCAGTACTTC
d_gene: NA
abundance: NA
v_gene: TRBV21-1
j_gene: TRBJ2-5

CDR3aa: CASAGETQYF
CDR3nt: TGTGCCAGCGCCGGGGAGACCCAGTACTTC
d_gene: NA
abundance: once
v_gene: TRBV18
j_gene: TRBJ2-5

CDR3aa: CASKGRKGADTQYF
CDR3nt: TGTGCCAGCAAGGGTAGGAAGGGGGCAGATACGCAGTATTTT
d_gene: NA
abundance: NA
v_gene: TRBV6-5
j_gene: TRBJ2-3

CDR3aa: CASSPRGGPVTDTQYF
CDR3nt: TGTGCCAGCAGCCCCCGGGGGGGCCCTGTCACAGATACGCAGTATTTT
d_gene: TRBD2
abundance: NA
v_gene: TRBV5-5
j_gene: TRBJ2-3

CDR3aa: CASRRTRLNSPLHF
CDR3nt: TGTGCCAGCAGAAGGACAAGGCTTAATTCACCCCTCCACTTT
d_gene: NA
abundance: NA
v_gene: TRBV7-2
j_gene: TRBJ1-6

CDR3aa: CASSLESSGNTIYF
CDR3nt: TGTGCCAGCAGCTTAGAGAGCTCTGGAAACACCATATATTTT
d_gene: NA
abundance: NA
v_gene: TRBV5-5
j_gene: TRBJ1-3

CDR3aa: CATSRGRSTEAFF
CDR3nt: TGTGCCACCAGCAGAGGTAGAAGCACTGAAGCTTTCTTT
d_gene: NA
abundance: few
v_gene: TRBV15
j_gene: TRBJ1-1

CDR3aa: CASSLGGGIGGDEQFF
CDR3nt: TGCGCCAGCAGCTTGGGAGGGGGAATAGGGGGAGATGAGCAGTTCTTC
d_gene: NA
abundance: NA
v_gene: TRBV5-1
j_gene: TRBJ2-1

CDR3aa: CASSPGTSTGELFF
CDR3nt: TGTGCCAGCAGCCCTGGGACATCCACCGGGGAGCTGTTTTTT
d_gene: NA
abundance: NA
v_gene: TRBV9
j_gene: TRBJ2-2

CDR3aa: CASSENSGGPGNEQFF
CDR3nt: TGTGCCAGCAGCGAGAATAGCGGGGGGCCGGGGAATGAGCAGTTCTTC
d_gene: TRBD2
abundance: NA
v_gene: TRBV7-3
j_gene: TRBJ2-1

CDR3aa: CASSQPSGQGDPEAFF
CDR3nt: TGCGCCAGCAGCCAACCCTCGGGACAGGGGGACCCTGAAGCTTTCTTT
d_gene: TRBD1
abundance: few
v_gene: TRBV4-1
j_gene: TRBJ1-1

CDR3aa: CSVGGQGAKYGYTF
CDR3nt: TGCAGCGTTGGGGGACAGGGGGCAAAATATGGCTACACCTTC
d_gene: TRBD1
abundance: NA
v_gene: TRBV29-1
j_gene: TRBJ1-2

CDR3aa: CASKTGTVNSPLHF
CDR3nt: TGTGCCAGCAAGACCGGGACCGTTAATTCACCCCTCCACTTT
d_gene: NA
abundance: NA
v_gene: TRBV2
j_gene: TRBJ1-6

CDR3aa: CASSLRDPIIQPEAFF
CDR3nt: TGTGCCAGCAGCCTCCGGGATCCAATTATCCAGCCTGAAGCTTTCTTT
d_gene: NA
abundance: NA
v_gene: TRBV5-5
j_gene: TRBJ1-1

CDR3aa: CASSPPSGDYEQYF
CDR3nt: TGTGCCAGCTCACCGCCCTCGGGGGACTACGAGCAGTACTTC
d_gene: NA
abundance: NA
v_gene: TRBV18
j_gene: TRBJ2-7

CDR3aa: CASSPYGRDYEQYF
CDR3nt: TGTGCCAGCTCACCATACGGGCGGGACTACGAGCAGTACTTC
d_gene: NA
abundance: NA
v_gene: TRBV18
j_gene: TRBJ2-7

CDR3aa: CASSLKTGGQGRNEAFF
CDR3nt: TGCGCCAGCAGCTTGAAAACCGGGGGACAGGGTCGAAACGAAGCTTTCTTT
d_gene: TRBD1
abundance: NA
v_gene: TRBV5-1
j_gene: TRBJ1-1

CDR3aa: CASSPRDTLNTEAFF
CDR3nt: TGTGCCAGCTCACCCAGGGACACTTTGAACACTGAAGCTTTCTTT
d_gene: NA
abundance: NA
v_gene: TRBV18
j_gene: TRBJ1-1

CDR3aa: CATSPRQGLSEKLFF
CDR3nt: TGTGCCACCAGCCCCAGACAGGGGTTGAGCGAAAAACTGTTTTTT
d_gene: TRBD1
abundance: once
v_gene: TRBV15
j_gene: TRBJ1-4

CDR3aa: CASRGPGTGSYEQYF
CDR3nt: TGTGCCAGCAGGGGGCCCGGGACAGGTTCCTACGAGCAGTACTTC
d_gene: TRBD1
abundance: NA
v_gene: TRBV6-6
j_gene: TRBJ2-7

CDR3aa: CASTPGGGDNEQFF
CDR3nt: TGTGCCAGCACCCCGGGGGGAGGGGACAATGAGCAGTTCTTC
d_gene: TRBD2
abundance: NA
v_gene: TRBV28
j_gene: TRBJ2-1

CDR3aa: CASTSGLGLSQETQYF
CDR3nt: TGTGCCAGCACTAGTGGACTAGGGTTGTCACAAGAGACCCAGTACTTC
d_gene: TRBD2
abundance: NA
v_gene: TRBV2
j_gene: TRBJ2-5

CDR3aa: CASRTSSSSPLHF
CDR3nt: TGTGCCAGCAGGACAAGTAGTAGCTCACCCCTCCACTTT
d_gene: NA
abundance: NA
v_gene: TRBV7-9
j_gene: TRBJ1-6

CDR3aa: CASSLASSYGYTF
CDR3nt: TGTGCCAGCAGCTTAGCGTCCAGCTATGGCTACACCTTC
d_gene: NA
abundance: NA
v_gene: TRBV7-2
j_gene: TRBJ1-2

CDR3aa: CASSIRTGQGGYSNQPQHF
CDR3nt: TGTGCCAGTAGTATAAGAACGGGACAGGGAGGATATAGCAATCAGCCCCAGCATTTT
d_gene: TRBD1
abundance: NA
v_gene: TRBV19
j_gene: TRBJ1-5

CDR3aa: CAISQDRVTEAFF
CDR3nt: TGTGCCATCAGTCAGGACAGGGTTACTGAAGCTTTCTTT
d_gene: TRBD1
abundance: NA
v_gene: TRBV10-3
j_gene: TRBJ1-1

CDR3aa: CSALTTNYGYTF
CDR3nt: TGCAGCGCCTTGACTACTAACTATGGCTACACCTTC
d_gene: NA
abundance: NA
v_gene: TRBV29-1
j_gene: TRBJ1-2

CDR3aa: CASSQSEIGNQPQHF
CDR3nt: TGTGCCAGCAGCCAATCAGAGATTGGCAATCAGCCCCAGCATTTT
d_gene: NA
abundance: few
v_gene: TRBV4-2
j_gene: TRBJ1-5

CDR3aa: CASSSRGLFEQYF
CDR3nt: TGCGCCAGCAGCTCCAGGGGGCTCTTCGAGCAGTACTTC
d_gene: TRBD1
abundance: NA
v_gene: TRBV5-1
j_gene: TRBJ2-7

CDR3aa: CASTTWSNVLTF
CDR3nt: TGTGCCAGCACGACCTGGTCCAACGTCCTGACTTTC
d_gene: NA
abundance: NA
v_gene: TRBV5-4
j_gene: TRBJ2-6

CDR3aa: CASSLRGDNSPLHF
CDR3nt: TGTGCCAGCAGTTTAAGAGGGGATAATTCACCCCTCCACTTT
d_gene: NA
abundance: NA
v_gene: TRBV27
j_gene: TRBJ1-6

CDR3aa: CASSPDWGSYGYTF
CDR3nt: TGTGCCAGCTCCCCGGATTGGGGCTCCTATGGCTACACCTTC
d_gene: NA
abundance: NA
v_gene: TRBV18
j_gene: TRBJ1-2

CDR3aa: CASSVVGEGEAFF
CDR3nt: TGTGCCAGCAGCGTAGTTGGAGAAGGCGAAGCTTTCTTT
d_gene: NA
abundance: NA
v_gene: TRBV9
j_gene: TRBJ1-1